This T cell receptor beta chain originates from a study of neurological immune-mediated disorders. General observations from the study: Because no CDR3 amino acid sequences were shared across subjects by expanded clones, private repertoires were suggested in all groups.

With 10-nucleotide random UMIs included, cDNA was synthesized by 5'RACE. TCRdb re-derived calls from the 5' RACE reads in MiXCR, one entry per CDR3 protein. The sample includes some 57,000 distinct CDR3 sequences, under 5.5% of them seen just once. In its sample, this clonotype was seen a few times. Antigen unknown. The CDR3 is made up of 14 amino acids. The germline gives CDR1 SGHTA, CDR2 FQGTGA. Trimming cost V 5 bases and J 12 bases; bases outside gene matches: 14. This receptor was identified in a woman in her forties or fifties with multiple sclerosis. The rearrangement uses TRBV7-3 and TRBJ1-1; 8 bases fit TRBD1. The sample consisted of PBMCs. For the CDR3, the DNA is TGTGCCAGCAGCCCAAGCGGGAGACAGGGGAAAACTTTCTTT. It codes for CASSPSGRQGKTFF.